This TCR beta chain was profiled in a study of cytomegalovirus exposure and HLA in healthy donors. The V and J ends lost 2 bases and 1 base respectively, with 15 bases between them. Germline-derived CDR1 and CDR2 are SGHKS and YYEKEE (reference sequence). This CDR3 is built from 16 residues. In the PCR, 60 Vbeta and 13 Jbeta primers were used. Data came from immunoSEQ multiplex PCR; TCRdb stores just in-frame clones and leaves some out. The repertoire holds some 140,000 clones, with 73% as singletons. This TCR came from a woman in her 40s in good health and CMV-seronegative. Material for sequencing was PBMCs. The chain has TRBV5-5 and TRBJ2-5; the D gene is possibly TRBD2 (5 bases). CDR3 protein: CASSFVVRGPQETQYF. The CDR3 DNA sequence: TGTGCCAGCAGCTTTGTTGTCAGAGGGCCCCAAGAGACCCAGTACTTC. The full variable domain, in which reference TRBV5-5 and TRBJ2-5 provide the parts outside the CDR3, is DAGVTQSPTHLIKTRGQQVTLRCSPISGHKSVSWYQQVLGQGPQFIFQYYEKEERGRGNFPDRFSARQFPNYSSELNVNALLLGDSALYLCASSFVVRGPQETQYFGPGTRLLVL.